These T cell receptor beta chains were read from a single sample in a study of T cell responses to AZD1222 COVID-19 vaccine. Assay used: immunoSEQ multiplex PCR; TCRdb lists only in-frame clones, some missing. The sample has 100,000 to 120,000 clones; approximately 90% are singletons. The input for sequencing was peripheral blood, taken on day 0 of MenACWY control vaccination. All receptors derive from an adult in good health. Each CDR3 is given with its conserved first and last residue. Clone size is not always given. Where it is, it says once, few, many or a class for expanded clones.

V | size | CDR3
TRBV7-9 | - | CASSFGAGGTEAFF
TRBV7-9 | - | CASSLDIYEQYF
TRBV7-9 | - | CASSHWDRDGTEAFF
TRBV5-1 | - | CASSPGGGANYGYTF
TRBV11-2 | - | CASSWDGTNEKLFF
TRBV5-1 | - | CASRPRGSYQETQYF
TRBV19 | - | CASSTGLAGEVGAKNIQYF
TRBV27 | - | CASSLGGATNEKLFF
TRBV19 | - | CATTGAYANTGELFF
TRBV19 | once | CASSWDRGLRGLGNTIYF
TRBV5-3 | - | CARSFPSLLPSGNTIYF
TRBV7-2 | - | CASSFAPRGQPQHF